A single sample gave rise to the 15 T cell receptor beta chains below, sequenced in a study of blood T cells in healthy people across ages. Then a second PCR, running about 6 to 11 cycles, was carried out with a sample-barcoded 5' primer and a J-beta primer mix. Via MiXCR, TCRdb re-called the 5' RACE reads, giving one row per CDR3 protein. The sample comprises roughly 830,000 distinct CDR3 sequences, around 68% of which are singletons, and 25% to 35% rests with the top ten. Sequencing used blood. These receptors originate from a young man in good health.

This clonotype was seen repeatedly, ten times or more. The J gene is TRBJ2-5, the V gene TRBV4-3; 9 bases align to TRBD1. Per germline, CDR1 LGHNA and CDR2 YSLEER. Trimming cost V 1 base and J 4 bases; bases outside gene matches: 1. This CDR3 has 14 amino acids. The CDR3 DNA reads TGCGCCAGCAGCCAAGGGACAGGGGTAGAGACCCAGTACTTC. Translated, it gives CASSQGTGVETQYF.

In its sample, this clonotype was seen a few times. V and J are TRBV30 and TRBJ1-2, with D perhaps matching TRBD1 (5 bases). The V gene lost 2 bases and the J gene lost 5 bases, with 12 bases spanning the gap. The CDR3 sequence is 13 residues long. Germline values: CDR1 GTSNPN, CDR2 SVGIG (reference sequence). The CDR3, as DNA: TGTGCCTGGAGTCGCGACAGACCGTATGGCTACACCTTC. Its protein is CAWSRDRPYGYTF.

The chain combines TRBV9 with TRBJ1-6; maybe TRBD1 (5 bases). Germline values: CDR1 SGDLS, CDR2 YYNGEE. The V gene lost 3 bases and the J gene lost 2 bases, with 15 bases spanning the gap. This CDR3 comprises 17 residues. This CDR3 is CASSAERGNPYNSPLHF. The CDR3 DNA follows: TGTGCCAGCAGCGCCGAGAGGGGTAATCCCTATAATTCACCCCTCCACTTT.

V gene TRBV12-3 or TRBV12-4 combines with J gene TRBJ1-5; the D gene is possibly TRBD1 (5 bases). This CDR3 is built from 13 residues. V was pared by 11 bases and J by 7 bases, with 18 bases between. The CDR3 region has the DNA TGTGCCGGCGGGACGAGCCTCGGGCAGCCCCAGCATTTT. It yields the protein CAGGTSLGQPQHF.

The chain carries TRBV29-1 and TRBJ2-3; D is perhaps TRBD1 or TRBD2 (5 bases each). The CDR3 sequence is 15 residues long. The germline V gene encodes CDR1 SQVTM and CDR2 ANQGSEA. The germline V and J ends were trimmed by 7 bases and 4 bases, with 21 bases remaining between them. CDR3 coding DNA: TGCAGCGGTGGTTTCGGGGCTGAAAATGCAGATACGCAGTATTTT. Translating gives CSGGFGAENADTQYF.

In DNA, the CDR3 is TGCAGCGTTCAAAAAGGGAGGGAGACCCAGTACTTC. Protein sequence: CSVQKGRETQYF. The genes are TRBV29-1 and TRBJ2-5, with D tentatively TRBD2 (6 bases). Germline lookup yields CDR1 SQVTM and CDR2 ANQGSEA. V lost 5 bases to trimming and J lost 5 bases, with 12 bases between them. The CDR3 is made up of 12 amino acids.

The chain carries TRBV7-2 and TRBJ2-1, with D hard to call. Germline CDR1 is SGHTA and CDR2 is FQGNSA. The CDR3 runs to 12 residues. Trimming pared 5 bases from V and 9 bases from J, leaving 11 bases between. The CDR3 reads CASSEGFAEQFF. For the CDR3, the DNA is TGTGCCAGCAGCGAAGGCTTCGCTGAGCAGTTCTTC.

The sample holds a few counts of this clonotype. The V and J genes are TRBV20-1 and TRBJ2-3, with 7 bases matching TRBD1. There are 13 residues in the CDR3. The J segment lost 4 bases and the V segment lost 8 bases, leaving 9 bases of the junction unmatched. The germline V gene encodes CDR1 DFQATT and CDR2 SNEGSKA (reference sequence). CDR3 nucleotides: TGCAGTACGAGGGACAGACTCGCAGATACGCAGTATTTT. Translation gives CSTRDRLADTQYF.

V gene TRBV5-6 combines with J gene TRBJ2-3; D gene uncertain. The CDR3 extends over 13 amino acids. The V gene lost 2 bases and the J gene lost 7 bases, with 11 bases spanning the gap. From germline, CDR1 is SGHDT and CDR2 YYEEEE. The DNA of the CDR3 is TGTGCCAGCAGCTTCCAAATGACCAATACGCAGTATTTT. Protein: CASSFQMTNTQYF.

There are many counts of this clonotype. The genes are TRBV20-1 and TRBJ2-5, with 8 bases identical to TRBD1. Trimming at V came to 1 base and at J to 6 bases, leaving 4 bases not matched to a gene. Per germline, CDR1 DFQATT and CDR2 SNEGSKA (reference sequence). This CDR3 has 13 residues. CDR3 nucleotides: TGCAGTGCTAGAGGGACAGGGTTAAAGACCCAGTACTTC. Translation: CSARGTGLKTQYF.

The chain combines TRBV15 with TRBJ1-1; tentative D call: TRBD1 (6 bases). The germline gives CDR1 LNHNV, CDR2 YYDKDF (reference sequence). The CDR3 contains 19 residues. The V gene lost 0 bases and the J gene lost 0 bases, with 20 bases spanning the gap. The chain's CDR3 is CATSRDRRTGRGMNTEAFF. CDR3 coding DNA: TGTGCCACCAGCAGAGATAGAAGAACAGGGAGGGGGATGAACACTGAAGCTTTCTTT.

The CDR3 region has the DNA TGTGCCAGCAGCTTTGACAGGTTCTCCTACAATGAGCAGTACTTC. It encodes CASSFDRFSYNEQYF. The chain links TRBV7-2 to TRBJ2-1; maybe TRBD1 (6 bases). The DNA end favors TRBJ2-7, so the J call may be wrong. Per the germline V gene, CDR1 is SGHTA and CDR2 is FQGNSA. This CDR3 spans 15 amino acids.

This chain connects TRBV12-3 or TRBV12-4 to TRBJ2-4; the D is unclear. CDR3 length equals 12 residues. The V end was cut by 4 bases, the J end by 8 bases, with 9 bases between. For the CDR3, the DNA is TGTGCCAGCAGTTCCCGAATAGACATTCAGTACTTC. Protein product: CASSSRIDIQYF.

The chain joins TRBV6-5 to TRBJ1-4, with D possibly being TRBD1 (5 bases). The CDR3 extends over 14 amino acids. The germline V and J ends were trimmed by 7 bases and 1 base, with 10 bases remaining between them. Germline CDR1 is MNHEY and CDR2 is SVGAGI. The CDR3 here is CASTQTVTNEKLFF. The CDR3 bases are TGTGCCAGCACCCAGACAGTAACTAATGAAAAACTGTTTTTT.

V is TRBV4-3 and J is TRBJ1-4, with D tentatively TRBD1 (6 bases). This CDR3 is built from 18 residues. Trimming stripped 1 base from V and 0 bases from J, with 15 bases between. Germline V gene data show CDR1 as LGHNA and CDR2 as YSLEER. The CDR3 region is CASSQVPGADTTNEKLFF. The CDR3 DNA is TGCGCCAGCAGCCAAGTTCCAGGGGCAGACACAACTAATGAAAAACTGTTTTTT.